This T cell receptor beta chain derives from a study of blood T cell repertoires in COVID-19 (dated by TCRdb to the early 2020s). For the wider study: Samples from collaborators originated in the United States, Italy and Spain and spanned both the acute and convalescent phases of COVID-19. Where available, HLA class I and class II types were taken from metadata supplied by the sample provider and were not determined by assay-based typing. The samples were drawn from the first 160 participants of the ongoing ImmuneRACE study and from 1,254 subjects provided by 6 global collaborators. Deeply sampled blood TCRbeta repertoires from subjects exposed to, actively infected with, or recovered from COVID-19 were included in the dataset. The material from the prospective study consisted of cDNA or gDNA derived from T cells, B-cell-depleted T cells, or PBMCs. The repertoires were released in a freely available public database intended as a resource for research on the immune response to SARS-CoV-2. The sample metadata nearly always contained a de-identified subject ID, COVID-19 status, age in years and sex. Broader findings and caveats from the paper: The amount of clinical and demographic metadata varied by source and participant and was provided uncurated.

In the case of this clone: The specificity of this receptor is unknown. Base qualities are not provided; no much larger clone lies one nucleotide away.

Collaborating institutions collected whole blood in K2EDTA tubes following their own protocols. For TCRbeta analysis, collaborators shipped samples as frozen whole blood, isolated PBMCs, or DNA extracted from either of those sample types. TCRbeta CDR3 regions were amplified from genomic DNA using the immunoSEQ Assay, a bias-controlled multiplex PCR. On the authors' methods: The number of nucleated cells in each sample was estimated by amplification of reference gene primers within the assay. Sequence reads were collapsed and filtered to measure the absolute abundance of every unique TCRbeta CDR3 rearrangement. For each sample, productive Simpson clonality was calculated as the square root of Simpson's diversity index over productive rearrangements. In TCRdb, the immuneACCESS table is reduced to in-frame sequences with V and J assigned. These tables do not hold every clone; where another copy was compared, an unresolved V gene accounts for under half, and the others remain unexplained. The V and J calls and the clone size are those of that table, but D and trimming were determined from the DNA. The sample records approximately 190,000 clones, 80% of which are singletons. Clones ranked in the top ten supply about 6.3% of the sample.

This sequence was found in a man in his 60s with acute or convalescent COVID-19. The material sequenced was peripheral blood.

The CDR3 sequence is CASRKDRGRYEQYF. The DNA is as follows: TGTGCCAGCAGGAAAGACAGGGGTCGCTACGAGCAGTACTTC. The V and J segments used are TRBV28 and TRBJ2-7; 8 junctional bases match TRBD1. Germline trimming amounts to 6 bases on V and 3 bases on J, with 7 as the count of junction bases outside the gene matches. From the cysteine up to the phenylalanine, the CDR3 has a length of 14 residues. The entry retains the CDR3 DNA only, 42 bases that are in frame from base 1. According to the germline V gene, CDR1 reads MDHEN and CDR2 reads SYDVKM.